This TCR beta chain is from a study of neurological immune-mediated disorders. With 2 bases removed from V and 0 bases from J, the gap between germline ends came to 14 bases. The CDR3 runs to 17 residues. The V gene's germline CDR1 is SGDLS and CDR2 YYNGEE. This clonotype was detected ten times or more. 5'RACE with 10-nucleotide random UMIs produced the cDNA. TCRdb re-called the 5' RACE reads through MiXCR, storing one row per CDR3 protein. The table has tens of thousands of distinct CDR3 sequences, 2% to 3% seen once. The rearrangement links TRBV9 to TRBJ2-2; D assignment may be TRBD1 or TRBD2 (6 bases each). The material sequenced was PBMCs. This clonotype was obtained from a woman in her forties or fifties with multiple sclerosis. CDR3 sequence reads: CASSVRRGSTNTGELFF. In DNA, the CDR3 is TGTGCCAGCAGCGTTAGGAGGGGGTCGACGAACACCGGGGAGCTGTTTTTT.